This paragraph covers one TCR beta chain sequence. This specimen belongs to a study of blood T cell repertoires in COVID-19. In the study overall: The study drew acute and convalescent COVID-19 samples from the United States, Italy and Spain. T cells, B-cell-depleted T cells, or PBMCs supplied cDNA or gDNA.

Patients of the Seattle cohort, enrolled during active infection, were followed longitudinally. In the original processing: The assay estimated nucleated cells by amplifying reference gene primers. Generated by immunoSEQ multiplex PCR, the TCRdb table keeps only in-frame clones and is missing some. The D gene and trimming were derived from the DNA, and the V and J assignments and clone size from that table. Among hundreds of thousands of clones, roughly 88% were seen once, and the ten largest hold roughly 12%. The CDR3 consists of 14 residues. The V gene lost 3 bases and the J gene lost 5 bases, with 13 bases spanning the gap. The V gene's germline CDR1 is LNHDA and CDR2 SQIVND (reference sequence).

This receptor was obtained from a woman aged 45-65 years with COVID-19, enrolled during active disease. Sequenced input: peripheral blood. The chain couples TRBV19 to TRBJ1-1; no definite D call. The chain's CDR3 is CASSINTRRTEAFF. Written as DNA, the CDR3 is TGTGCCAGTAGTATCAATACAAGGAGGACTGAAGCTTTCTTT.